Sequencing of this T cell receptor (beta chain) was carried out in a study of T cell responses to AZD1222 COVID-19 vaccine. The CDR3 is 15 amino acids. Germline values: CDR1 MDHEN, CDR2 SYDVKM. V lost 5 bases, J lost 4 bases, and 12 bases lay in between. With regard to this clone: Antigen: not known.

Profiling relied on immunoSEQ multiplex PCR, and the TCRdb table lists in-frame clones only, not all of them. The sample lists tens of thousands of clones; 80% to 90% were seen once. Study-level results: Baseline testing showed seropositivity in only five or six AZD1222 recipients. The study found Spike-specific TCR breadth and depth rose after two AZD1222 doses.

This sequence joins TRBV28 and TRBJ1-6; a possible D gene is TRBD1 (5 bases). This sequence originates from an adult who received the AZD1222 COVID-19 vaccine. The sequenced sample was peripheral blood, obtained 28 days after the second AZD1222 dose. CDR3 sequence (DNA): TGTGCCAGCAGTCCCGGGACCGAGTATAATTCACCCCTCCACTTT. Amino acid sequence: CASSPGTEYNSPLHF.